This TCR beta chain was observed in a study of tumor and adjacent non-tumor tissue in lung cancer. Across the whole study: Aged about 30 to 76 years, patients included 10 men and 4 to 6 women with stage I to III disease.

V trimming: 4 bases; J trimming: 2 bases; junction bases outside the gene matches: 11. This CDR3 has 16 residues. Germline CDR1 reads SGHRS; CDR2 reads YFSETQ. This clonotype was recorded many times. Its antigen is still unknown. No cell sorting was done before RNA was extracted from the tissue. The normal lung tissue was taken more than 3 cm from the tumor edge. A modified ARM-PCR protocol with three rounds of nested PCR amplified TCRbeta. TCRdb analysed the multiplex PCR reads with MiXCR anew, one entry per CDR3 protein. The sample yields 75,000 to 90,000 distinct CDR3 sequences, more than 75% seen once. Study-wide points: TCR diversity was significantly greater in tumor than normal lung tissue. Tumor TCR diversity, when higher, was linked to shorter survival.

The receptor was isolated from a woman aged 45 to 65 with non-small cell lung cancer. The rearrangement joins TRBV5-1 to TRBJ2-7, with 8 bases fitting TRBD2. The sequencing input was distant non-tumor lung tissue. The CDR3 loop is CASSPNVAGTAYEQYF. CDR3 DNA sequence: TGCGCCAGCAGCCCCAACGTAGCGGGAACAGCCTACGAGCAGTACTTC.